A single sample gave rise to the 24 T cell receptor beta chains below, sequenced in a study of blood T cell repertoires in COVID-19. The data were produced by immunoSEQ multiplex PCR, yet TCRdb's version contains in-frame clones alone and is incomplete. The data contain 140,000 to 150,000 clones, nearly 90% of them seen just once; the ten biggest clones take up 1.5% to 2%. Material for sequencing was peripheral blood. These TCRs come from a man in his 70s with acute or convalescent COVID-19.

This chain joins TRBV19 and TRBJ1-3, with TRBD1 matching 9 bases. Germline CDR1 reads LNHDA; CDR2 reads SQIVND (reference sequence). This CDR3 contains 14 residues. The junction had 3 bases not matched to a gene; V was cut back by 5 bases and J by 4 bases. The DNA of the CDR3 is TGTGCCAGTAGTTCCGGACAGGGGGGAAACACCATATATTTT. Translating it yields CASSSGQGGNTIYF.

This chain links TRBV4-1 with TRBJ1-4; perhaps TRBD1 as D (5 bases). Per the germline V gene, CDR1 is MGHRA and CDR2 is YSYEKL. CDR3 size: 15 residues. The germline V and J ends were trimmed by 4 bases and 5 bases, with 14 bases remaining between them. In nucleotides, the CDR3 is TGCGCCAGCAGCCTTTTTCCGACAGTGAATGAAAAACTGTTTTTT. As protein: CASSLFPTVNEKLFF.

This clone was counted once. J is TRBJ1-4 and V is TRBV19, with D possibly being TRBD1 (5 bases). The germline V and J ends were trimmed by 5 bases and 6 bases, with 16 bases remaining between them. Germline V lookup: CDR1 LNHDA, CDR2 SQIVND (reference sequence). The CDR3 length is 15 residues. The CDR3 DNA follows: TGTGCCAGTAGTTCCCAGGGTGGATTCGATGAAAAACTGTTTTTT. Translated, it gives CASSSQGGFDEKLFF.

The chain has TRBV2 and TRBJ1-4, with TRBD1 matching over 12 bases. The CDR3 contains 15 residues. J was trimmed by 7 bases and V by 6 bases; bases with no gene match: 6. The germline V gene has CDR1 SNHLY and CDR2 FYNNEI. CDR3: CASSPGTGGGEKLFF. CDR3 nucleotide sequence: TGTGCCAGCAGCCCCGGGACAGGGGGCGGTGAAAAACTGTTTTTT.

The chain combines TRBV27 with TRBJ2-7, with D tentatively TRBD2 (6 bases). The length of the CDR3 is 14 residues. Germline loops: CDR1 MNHEY, CDR2 SMNVEV (reference sequence). Trimming took 3 bases from V and 3 from J, leaving 12 bases between them. The chain's CDR3 is CASSLGLGFYEQYF. As DNA, the CDR3 is TGTGCCAGCAGTTTGGGACTTGGGTTCTACGAGCAGTACTTC.

The V gene is TRBV3-1 (or the pseudogene TRBV3-2), the J gene TRBJ1-4; D possibly corresponds to TRBD1 (6 bases). V was clipped by 5 bases and J by 8 bases, with 12 bases between them. Germline values: CDR1 LGHDT, CDR2 YNNKEL (reference sequence). The CDR3 is made up of 13 amino acids. The CDR3 here is CASSNQGSEKLFF. The CDR3 DNA sequence: TGTGCCAGCAGCAATCAGGGGAGCGAAAAACTGTTTTTT.

This clone has just a few counts. The rearrangement links TRBV28 to TRBJ2-7; 8 bases are shared with TRBD1. The CDR3 covers 16 residues. Germline CDR1 reads MDHEN; CDR2 reads SYDVKM. V lost 8 bases and J lost 1; bases outside the gene matches: 13. The CDR3 DNA reads as TGTGCCAGCGTAGACCCCAGGAGGGACAGGTCCTACGAGCAGTACTTC. This translates into CASVDPRRDRSYEQYF. The whole variable domain, filled in from reference TRBV28 and TRBJ2-7, reads DVKVTQSSRYLVKRTGEKVFLECVQDMDHENMFWYRQDPGLGLRLIYFSYDVKMKEKGDIPEGYSVSREKKERFSLILESASTNQTSMYLCASVDPRRDRSYEQYFGPGTRLTVT.

This chain uses TRBV5-1 with TRBJ2-3, with a tentative D call TRBD2 (7 bases). V lost 4 bases to trimming and J lost 1 base, with 10 bases between them. There are 14 residues in the CDR3. Germline V gives CDR1 SGHRS, CDR2 YFSETQ. The CDR3 nucleotides are TGCGCCAGCAGCAGGGAGGGGGGCACAGATACGCAGTATTTT. It codes for CASSREGGTDTQYF.

The CDR3 is CASSRTSGDPGGQYF. As DNA, the CDR3 is TGTGCCAGCAGCAGGACTAGCGGGGACCCCGGTGGGCAGTACTTC. V usage is TRBV6-5 and J usage is TRBJ2-7, with TRBD2 identical over 12 bases. J gave up 9 bases and V 6 bases, and 12 bases lay outside the gene matches. Germline-derived CDR1 and CDR2 are MNHEY and SVGAGI. The CDR3 has 15 amino acids.

This chain connects TRBV6-5 to TRBJ2-1, with 8 bases fitting TRBD1. The CDR3 sequence is 15 residues long. Germline V gene sequence: CDR1 MNHEY, CDR2 SVGAGI. Losses at the gene ends were 3 bases for V and 4 bases for J; bases not matched to a gene: 5. The CDR3, as DNA: TGTGCCAGCAGTTATCGGCAGGGGGCTTACAATGAGCAGTTCTTC. It yields the protein CASSYRQGAYNEQFF.

The chain combines TRBV10-3 with TRBJ2-3; 10 bases fit TRBD2. Per the germline V gene, CDR1 is ENHRY and CDR2 is SYGVKD. The CDR3 is 16 amino acids. The ends lost 3 bases at V and 5 bases at J; junction bases unmatched: 8. CDR3 sequence: CAISDFQAGGVDTQYF. In nucleotides, the CDR3 is TGTGCCATCAGTGACTTTCAAGCGGGGGGGGTAGATACGCAGTATTTT.

V gene TRBV2 combines with J gene TRBJ1-1; D uncertain. CDR1 SNHLY and CDR2 FYNNEI come from the germline V gene. V lost 8 bases, J lost 3 bases, and 10 bases lay in between. CDR3 length: 12 residues. CDR3 residues: CASQSRDTEAFF. CDR3 in DNA: TGTGCCAGCCAGTCGAGGGACACTGAAGCTTTCTTT.

The CDR3 reads CASSTLQGTGELFF. CDR3 nucleotide sequence: TGTGCCAGTAGTACGTTACAGGGAACCGGGGAGCTGTTTTTT. The genes are TRBV19 and TRBJ2-2, with D possibly being TRBD1 (6 bases). V lost 4 bases and J lost 5, with 11 bases in between. The CDR3 is 14 amino acids. Germline values: CDR1 LNHDA, CDR2 SQIVND (reference sequence).

CDR3 amino acids: CASSLVRFGQGLTGNTIYF. CDR3 coding DNA: TGTGCCAGCAGCTTAGTGCGCTTCGGACAGGGCTTAACTGGAAACACCATATATTTT. This chain connects TRBV11-2 to TRBJ1-3; 8 nucleotides match TRBD1. From germline, CDR1 is SGHAT and CDR2 FQNNGV. CDR3 length: 19 amino acids. The trim removed 1 base at V and 2 bases at J, leaving 13 bases unmatched.

This clone was observed a single time. The chain links TRBV7-8 to TRBJ2-2, with TRBD1 identical over 8 bases. Trimming at V came to 6 bases and at J to 4 bases, leaving 16 bases not matched to a gene. The CDR3 runs to 18 residues. Germline V gives CDR1 SGHVS, CDR2 FQNEAQ. The CDR3 region has the DNA TGTGCCAGCAGACCGGGACAGGCCTCATTTGGGGGCACCGGGGAGCTGTTTTTT. This gives the protein CASRPGQASFGGTGELFF.

The chain joins TRBV29-1 to TRBJ2-1; 13 bases are a match to TRBD2. The V segment lost 2 bases and the J segment 6 bases; nucleotides outside the gene matches: 7. Germline lookup yields CDR1 SQVTM and CDR2 ANQGSEA. The CDR3 covers 16 residues. The CDR3 reads CSVEPRTSGRVNEQFF. For the CDR3, the DNA is TGCAGCGTTGAACCCAGGACTAGCGGGAGAGTCAATGAGCAGTTCTTC.

This clone was recorded once. The gene calls are TRBV25-1 and TRBJ1-3, with 11 bases fitting TRBD1. Germline V gives CDR1 MGHDK, CDR2 SYGVNS. This CDR3 comprises 17 residues. The junction had 7 bases not matched to a gene; V was cut back by 4 bases and J by 2 bases. For the CDR3, the DNA is TGTGCCAGCAGTGCCCCCGGGACAGGGGGAGCTGGAAACACCATATATTTT. Translated, it gives CASSAPGTGGAGNTIYF.

The gene calls are TRBV9 and TRBJ2-4; TRBD2 is a possible D gene (6 bases). Germline V gene data show CDR1 as SGDLS and CDR2 as YYNGEE. Trimming shortened V by 4 bases and J by 1 base, and 12 bases separated the two germline ends. The CDR3 covers 15 residues. CDR3 residues: CASSSGGTAKNIQYF. The CDR3 bases are TGTGCCAGCAGCTCTGGCGGGACGGCCAAAAACATTCAGTACTTC.

J is TRBJ2-6 and V is TRBV19; weak D call: TRBD2 (6 bases). There are 17 residues in the CDR3. From germline, CDR1 is LNHDA and CDR2 SQIVND (reference sequence). The V and J ends lost 8 bases and 0 bases respectively, with 17 bases between them. In DNA form, the CDR3 reads TGTGCCAGTGGAGAGGGCGGGGTGAGCTCTGGGGCCAACGTCCTGACTTTC. This translates into CASGEGGVSSGANVLTF. Supplemented by reference TRBV19 and TRBJ2-6, the full variable domain reads DGGITQSPKYLFRKEGQNVTLSCEQNLNHDAMYWYRQDPGQGLRLIYYSQIVNDFQKGDIAEGYSVSREKKESFPLTVTSAQKNPTAFYLCASGEGGVSSGANVLTFGAGSRLTVL.

A single count supports this clone. V and J are TRBV2 and TRBJ2-1, with 15 bases identical to TRBD2. J was trimmed by 7 bases and V by 1 base; bases with no gene match: 5. This CDR3 region has 17 residues. Germline V gene data show CDR1 as SNHLY and CDR2 as FYNNEI. CDR3 nucleotide sequence: TGTGCCAGCAGTGAAGACGCCGGACTAGCGGGGGGGAATGAGCAGTTCTTC. It codes for CASSEDAGLAGGNEQFF.

The chain employs TRBV19 and TRBJ1-5; possible D gene TRBD1, 6 bases. Germline V gives CDR1 LNHDA, CDR2 SQIVND (reference sequence). The V and J ends lost 6 bases and 0 bases respectively, with 12 bases between them. The CDR3 is made up of 15 amino acids. The CDR3 loop reads CASRVTGYSNQPQHF. The CDR3 bases are TGTGCCAGTAGAGTCACAGGGTATAGCAATCAGCCCCAGCATTTT.

J is TRBJ2-1 and V is TRBV5-1, with D tentatively TRBD2 (6 bases). V was pared by 0 bases and J by 7 bases, with 14 bases between. Germline V gene data show CDR1 as SGHRS and CDR2 as YFSETQ. The length of the CDR3 is 15 residues. The CDR3 here is CASSLAEARGNEQFF. The CDR3 nucleotides read TGCGCCAGCAGCTTGGCAGAAGCCCGGGGGAATGAGCAGTTCTTC.

CDR3 region: CASRGDGRNTEAFF. The DNA for the CDR3 is TGTGCCAGCAGGGGAGACGGTCGGAACACTGAAGCTTTCTTT. The chain uses TRBV2 and TRBJ1-1; the D is unclear. The CDR3 is 14 residues long. The V end lost 6 bases, the J end lost 1 base, and 12 bases lay between the germline ends. Germline CDR1 SNHLY, CDR2 FYNNEI.

J is TRBJ1-4 and V is TRBV7-8; D uncertain. Trimming left V 5 bases short and J 5 bases short, with 15 bases between. CDR1 is SGHVS and CDR2 is FQNEAQ in the germline V gene. The CDR3 consists of 15 residues. The CDR3 sequence: CASSQLGVKNEKLFF. The CDR3, as DNA: TGTGCCAGCAGCCAACTCGGGGTTAAGAATGAAAAACTGTTTTTT.